This note documents a single T cell receptor (beta chain) sequence. What it binds is unknown. This sample is drawn from a study of T cell responses to AZD1222 COVID-19 vaccine. Study-level points and caveats: Close to half of all spike-specific TCRs reportedly target regions of the variants that are unmutated. A rise in Spike-specific TCR breadth and depth followed two AZD1222 doses. Baseline serostatus was positive in only a handful of AZD1222 recipients.

The CDR3 length is 16 residues. Unmatched junction bases numbered 10, after V lost 1 base and J lost 5 bases. Per germline, CDR1 LGHNA and CDR2 YSLEER. Measured with immunoSEQ multiplex PCR; TCRdb has only the in-frame clones, and not every one. The sample carries about 97,000 clones, approximately 91% recorded once. The sample consisted of peripheral blood, taken on day 0 of AZD1222 vaccination. The TCR originated in an adult in good health. The V call is TRBV4-3, the J call TRBJ2-5; TRBD1 aligns across 7 bases. DNA for the CDR3: TGCGCCAGCAGCCAAGGAGTAACAGGGGTACTCGAGACCCAGTACTTC. Translating gives CASSQGVTGVLETQYF.